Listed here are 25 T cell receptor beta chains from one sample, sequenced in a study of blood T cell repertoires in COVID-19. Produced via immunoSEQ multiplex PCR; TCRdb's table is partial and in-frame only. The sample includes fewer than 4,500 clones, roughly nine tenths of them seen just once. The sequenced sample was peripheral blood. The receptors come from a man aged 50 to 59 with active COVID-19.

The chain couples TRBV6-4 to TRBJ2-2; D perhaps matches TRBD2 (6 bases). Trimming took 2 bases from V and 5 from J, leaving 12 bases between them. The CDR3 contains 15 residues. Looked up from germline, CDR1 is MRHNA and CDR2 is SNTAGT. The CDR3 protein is CASSDGKRETGELFF. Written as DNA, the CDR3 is TGTGCCAGCAGTGACGGAAAACGGGAGACCGGGGAGCTGTTTTTT.

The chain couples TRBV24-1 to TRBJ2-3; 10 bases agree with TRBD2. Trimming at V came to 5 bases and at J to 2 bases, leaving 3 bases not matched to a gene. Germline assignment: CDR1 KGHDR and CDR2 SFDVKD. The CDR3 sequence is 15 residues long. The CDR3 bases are TGTGCCACCAGTGCAGCGGGAGGGTACACAGATACGCAGTATTTT. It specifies CATSAAGGYTDTQYF.

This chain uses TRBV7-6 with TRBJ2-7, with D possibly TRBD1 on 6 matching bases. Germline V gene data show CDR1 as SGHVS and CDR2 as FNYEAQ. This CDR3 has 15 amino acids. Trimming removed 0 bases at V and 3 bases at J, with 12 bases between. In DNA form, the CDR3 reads TGTGCCAGCAGCTTAGCCCAGGACAGAAACTACGAGCAGTACTTC. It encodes CASSLAQDRNYEQYF.

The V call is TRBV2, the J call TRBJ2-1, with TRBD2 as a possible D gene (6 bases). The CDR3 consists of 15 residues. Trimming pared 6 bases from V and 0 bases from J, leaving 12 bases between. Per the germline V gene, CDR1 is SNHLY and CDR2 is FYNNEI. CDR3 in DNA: TGTGCCAGCAGGGAGCGGGTCAACTCCTACAATGAGCAGTTCTTC. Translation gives CASRERVNSYNEQFF.

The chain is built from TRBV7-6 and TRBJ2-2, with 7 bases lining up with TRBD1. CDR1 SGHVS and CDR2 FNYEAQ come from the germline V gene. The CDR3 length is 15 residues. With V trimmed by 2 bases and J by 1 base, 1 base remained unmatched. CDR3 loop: CASSLRDRNTGELFF. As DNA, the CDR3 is TGTGCCAGCAGCTTAAGGGACAGGAACACCGGGGAGCTGTTTTTT.

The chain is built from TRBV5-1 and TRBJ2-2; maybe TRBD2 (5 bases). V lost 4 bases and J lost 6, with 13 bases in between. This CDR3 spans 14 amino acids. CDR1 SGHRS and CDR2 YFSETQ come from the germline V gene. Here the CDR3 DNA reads TGCGCCAGCAGCCCAACGCGAGGGTCCGGGGAGCTGTTTTTT. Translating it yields CASSPTRGSGELFF.

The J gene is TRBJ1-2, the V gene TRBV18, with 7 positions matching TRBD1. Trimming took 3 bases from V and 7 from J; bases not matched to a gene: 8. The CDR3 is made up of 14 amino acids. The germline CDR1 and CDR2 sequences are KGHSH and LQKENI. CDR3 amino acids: CASSPSTGLAGYTF. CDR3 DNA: TGTGCCAGCTCACCGTCGACAGGGTTGGCTGGCTACACCTTC.

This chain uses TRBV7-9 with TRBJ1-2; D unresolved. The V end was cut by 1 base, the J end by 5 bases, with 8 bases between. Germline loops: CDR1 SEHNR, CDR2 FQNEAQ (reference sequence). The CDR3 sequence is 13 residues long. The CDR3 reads CASSLDQAYGYTF. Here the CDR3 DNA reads TGTGCCAGCAGCTTAGACCAGGCGTATGGCTACACCTTC.

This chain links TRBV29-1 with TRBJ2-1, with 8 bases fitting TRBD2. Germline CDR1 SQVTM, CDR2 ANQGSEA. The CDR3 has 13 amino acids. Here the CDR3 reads CTASGSGYNEQFF. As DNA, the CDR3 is TGCACCGCGAGCGGGAGTGGGTACAATGAGCAGTTCTTC.

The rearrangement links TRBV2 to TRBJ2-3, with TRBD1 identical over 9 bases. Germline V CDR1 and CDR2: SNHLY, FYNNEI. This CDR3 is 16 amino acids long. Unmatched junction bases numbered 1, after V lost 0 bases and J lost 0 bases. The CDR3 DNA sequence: TGTGCCAGCAGTGAAGCACAGGGGGCTAGCACAGATACGCAGTATTTT. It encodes CASSEAQGASTDTQYF.

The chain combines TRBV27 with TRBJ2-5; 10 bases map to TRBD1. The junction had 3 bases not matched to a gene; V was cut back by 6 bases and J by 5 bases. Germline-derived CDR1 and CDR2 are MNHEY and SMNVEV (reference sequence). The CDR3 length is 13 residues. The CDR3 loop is CASRGQGTETQYF. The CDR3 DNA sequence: TGTGCCAGCAGGGGACAGGGGACGGAGACCCAGTACTTC.

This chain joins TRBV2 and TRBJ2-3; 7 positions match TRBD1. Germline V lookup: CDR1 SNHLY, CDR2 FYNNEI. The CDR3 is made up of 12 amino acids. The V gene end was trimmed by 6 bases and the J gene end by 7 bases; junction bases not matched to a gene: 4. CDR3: CASSGTDNTQYF. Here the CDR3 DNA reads TGTGCCAGCAGCGGGACAGACAATACGCAGTATTTT.

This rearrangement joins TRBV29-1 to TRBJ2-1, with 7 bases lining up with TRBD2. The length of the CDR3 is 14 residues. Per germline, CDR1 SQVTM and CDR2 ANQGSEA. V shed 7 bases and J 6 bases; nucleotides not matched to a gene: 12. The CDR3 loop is CSAAPGAGVNEQFF. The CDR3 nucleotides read TGCAGCGCCGCACCTGGGGCGGGAGTCAATGAGCAGTTCTTC.

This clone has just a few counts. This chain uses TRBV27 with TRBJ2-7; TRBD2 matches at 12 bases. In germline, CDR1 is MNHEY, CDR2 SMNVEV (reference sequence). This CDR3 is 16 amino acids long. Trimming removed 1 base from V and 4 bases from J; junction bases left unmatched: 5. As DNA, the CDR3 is TGTGCCAGCAGTTTATATTTGACTAGCGGGAGATACGAGCAGTACTTC. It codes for CASSLYLTSGRYEQYF.

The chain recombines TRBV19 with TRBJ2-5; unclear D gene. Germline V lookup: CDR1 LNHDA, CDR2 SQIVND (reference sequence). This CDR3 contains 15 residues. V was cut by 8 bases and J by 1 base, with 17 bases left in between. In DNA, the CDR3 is TGTGCCAGTGGGCAGGAACACCACCTCCAAGAGACCCAGTACTTC. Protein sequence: CASGQEHHLQETQYF. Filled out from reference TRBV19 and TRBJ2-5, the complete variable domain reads DGGITQSPKYLFRKEGQNVTLSCEQNLNHDAMYWYRQDPGQGLRLIYYSQIVNDFQKGDIAEGYSVSREKKESFPLTVTSAQKNPTAFYLCASGQEHHLQETQYFGPGTRLLVL.

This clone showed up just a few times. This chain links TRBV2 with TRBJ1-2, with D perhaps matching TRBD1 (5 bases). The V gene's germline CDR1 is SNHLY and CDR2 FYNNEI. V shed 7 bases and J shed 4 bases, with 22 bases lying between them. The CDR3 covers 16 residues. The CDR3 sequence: CASKNPQSGDFYGYTF. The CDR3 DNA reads TGTGCCAGCAAGAACCCTCAAAGTGGGGACTTCTATGGCTACACCTTC.

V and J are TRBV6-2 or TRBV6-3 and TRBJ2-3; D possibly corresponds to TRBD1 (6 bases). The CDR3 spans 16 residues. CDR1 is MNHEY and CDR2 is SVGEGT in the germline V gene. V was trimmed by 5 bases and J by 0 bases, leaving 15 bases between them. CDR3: CASSTRTAPSTDTQYF. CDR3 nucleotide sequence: TGTGCCAGCAGTACCCGGACAGCCCCTAGCACAGATACGCAGTATTTT.

DNA for the CDR3: TGCAGTGCTAGTCCCGGGTCGGGTAATTCACCCCTCCACTTT. Encoded protein: CSASPGSGNSPLHF. The chain links TRBV20-1 to TRBJ1-6; D is unclear. This CDR3 spans 14 amino acids. Germline V gene data show CDR1 as DFQATT and CDR2 as SNEGSKA (reference sequence). The ends were cut back, 3 bases at V and 6 bases at J, with 12 bases in the middle.

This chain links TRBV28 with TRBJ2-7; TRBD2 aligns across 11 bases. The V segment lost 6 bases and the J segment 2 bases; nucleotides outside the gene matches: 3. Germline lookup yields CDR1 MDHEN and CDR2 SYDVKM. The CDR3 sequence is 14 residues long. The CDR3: CASRIAGGPYEQYF. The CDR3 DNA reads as TGTGCCAGCAGAATAGCGGGAGGGCCCTACGAGCAGTACTTC.

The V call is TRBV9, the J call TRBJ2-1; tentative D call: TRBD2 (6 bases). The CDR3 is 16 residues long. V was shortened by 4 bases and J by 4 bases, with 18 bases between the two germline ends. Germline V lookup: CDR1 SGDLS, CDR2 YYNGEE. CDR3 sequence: CASSPVSSDGYNEQFF. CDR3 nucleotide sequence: TGTGCCAGCAGCCCAGTTTCTAGCGACGGATACAATGAGCAGTTCTTC.

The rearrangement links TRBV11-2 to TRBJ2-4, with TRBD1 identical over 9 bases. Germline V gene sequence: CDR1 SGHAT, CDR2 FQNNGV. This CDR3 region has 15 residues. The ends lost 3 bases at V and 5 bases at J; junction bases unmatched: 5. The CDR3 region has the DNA TGTGCCAGCAGCTTCGGACAGGGGAGGCAAAACATTCAGTACTTC. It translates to CASSFGQGRQNIQYF.

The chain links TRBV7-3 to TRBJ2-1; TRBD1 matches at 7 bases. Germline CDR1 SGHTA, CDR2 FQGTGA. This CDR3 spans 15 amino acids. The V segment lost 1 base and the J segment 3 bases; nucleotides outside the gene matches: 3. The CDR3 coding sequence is TGTGCCAGCAGCTTAAGACGACAGGGCTACAATGAGCAGTTCTTC. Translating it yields CASSLRRQGYNEQFF.

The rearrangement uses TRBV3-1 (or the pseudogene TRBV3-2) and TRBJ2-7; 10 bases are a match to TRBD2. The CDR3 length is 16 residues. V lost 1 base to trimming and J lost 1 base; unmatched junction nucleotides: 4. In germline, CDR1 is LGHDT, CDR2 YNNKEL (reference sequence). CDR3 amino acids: CASSQVRTSGSYEQYF. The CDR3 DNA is TGTGCCAGCAGCCAAGTGCGGACTAGCGGATCCTACGAGCAGTACTTC.

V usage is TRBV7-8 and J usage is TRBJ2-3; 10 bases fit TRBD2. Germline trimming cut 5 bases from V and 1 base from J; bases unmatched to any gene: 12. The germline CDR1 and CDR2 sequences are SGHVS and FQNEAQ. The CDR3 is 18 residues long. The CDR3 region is CASSGLGASGGRTDTQYF. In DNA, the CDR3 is TGTGCCAGCAGCGGCCTCGGGGCTAGCGGGGGACGCACAGATACGCAGTATTTT.

CDR3 residues: CASSLGYYNEQFF. CDR3 in DNA: TGTGCCAGCAGCTTAGGCTACTACAATGAGCAGTTCTTC. This rearrangement joins TRBV7-9 to TRBJ2-1; D is undetermined. CDR3 length: 13 residues. The germline V and J ends were trimmed by 1 base and 3 bases, with 4 bases remaining between them. Germline CDR1 SEHNR, CDR2 FQNEAQ (reference sequence).